This TCR beta chain appears in the sequencing data of a study of vaccination effects on CD4 cells after COVID-19. Assay used: immunoSEQ multiplex PCR; TCRdb lists only in-frame clones, some missing. The sample shows fewer than 75,000 clones, over 75% of them seen only once. Germline CDR1 and CDR2: MDHEN and SYDVKM. This CDR3 has 14 residues. V dropped 6 bases and J dropped 0 bases, with 9 bases sitting between them. Remarks on this clone: What it binds is not known.

Culture lasted 10 days before CD4+ T cell isolation. Participants got two doses of BNT162b2 or mRNA-1273 vaccine. The clonotype was recovered from a human donor who received a COVID-19 vaccine. The sample consisted of CD4+ T cells from PBMCs cultured without peptide, taken after COVID-19 vaccination. The chain uses TRBV28 and TRBJ1-5, with a possible D match to TRBD1 (5 bases). CDR3 region: CASRDQGSNQPQHF. The CDR3, as DNA: TGTGCCAGCAGGGATCAGGGTAGCAATCAGCCCCAGCATTTT.